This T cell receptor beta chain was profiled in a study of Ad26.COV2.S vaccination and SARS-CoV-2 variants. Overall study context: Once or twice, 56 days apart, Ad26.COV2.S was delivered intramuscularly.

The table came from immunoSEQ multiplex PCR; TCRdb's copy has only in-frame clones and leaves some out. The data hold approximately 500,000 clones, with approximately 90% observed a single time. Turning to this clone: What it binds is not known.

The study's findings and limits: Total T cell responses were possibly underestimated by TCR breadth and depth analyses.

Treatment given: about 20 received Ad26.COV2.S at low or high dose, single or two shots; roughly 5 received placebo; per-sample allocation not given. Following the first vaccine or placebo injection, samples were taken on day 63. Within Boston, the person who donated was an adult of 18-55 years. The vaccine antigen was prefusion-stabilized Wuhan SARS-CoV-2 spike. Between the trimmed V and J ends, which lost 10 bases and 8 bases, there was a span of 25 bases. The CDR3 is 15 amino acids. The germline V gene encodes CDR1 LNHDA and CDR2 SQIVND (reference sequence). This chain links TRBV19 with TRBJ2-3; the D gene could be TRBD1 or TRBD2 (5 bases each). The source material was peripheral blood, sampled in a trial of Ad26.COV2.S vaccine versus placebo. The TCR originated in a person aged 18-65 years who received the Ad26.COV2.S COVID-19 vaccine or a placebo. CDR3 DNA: TGTGCCACCCAAACTGGGACCGTCGAAGGTGGTACGCAGTATTTT. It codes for CATQTGTVEGGTQYF.